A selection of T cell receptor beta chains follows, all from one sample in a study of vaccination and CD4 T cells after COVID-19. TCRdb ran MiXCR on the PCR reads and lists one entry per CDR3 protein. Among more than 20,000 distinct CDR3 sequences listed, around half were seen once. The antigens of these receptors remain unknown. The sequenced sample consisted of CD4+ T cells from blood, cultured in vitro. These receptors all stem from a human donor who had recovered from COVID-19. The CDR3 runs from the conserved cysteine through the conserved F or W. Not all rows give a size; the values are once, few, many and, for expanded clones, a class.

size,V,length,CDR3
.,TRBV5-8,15,CASSFSSGITDTQYF
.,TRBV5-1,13,CASSLAGFNEQFF
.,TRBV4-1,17,CASSQVGRREFDGELFF
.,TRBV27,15,CASRRERDYTGELFF
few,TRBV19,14,CASSISQGAGIQYF
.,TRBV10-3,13,CATRTHNGDEQFF
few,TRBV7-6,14,CASSATGLNTEAFF
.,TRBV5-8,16,CASSLMGHLTNTEAFF
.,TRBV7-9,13,CASSLEGDGEAFF
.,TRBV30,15,CAWRNRQLINSPLHF
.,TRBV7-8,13,CASSLGGDYGYTF
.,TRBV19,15,CASSIATGVGTEAFF
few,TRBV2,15,CASSEQPSYNSPLHF
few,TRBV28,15,CASSRSEGSNQPQHF
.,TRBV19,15,CASSISGQTHSPLHF
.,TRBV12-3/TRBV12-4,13,CASTTEKNTEAFF
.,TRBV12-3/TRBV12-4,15,CASWGTWYEDYGYTF
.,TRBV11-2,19,CASSLASLTSGRWGDTQYF
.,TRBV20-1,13,CSARGGGNQPQHF
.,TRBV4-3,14,CASSQDLGEDIQYF
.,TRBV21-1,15,CASSKWGTPNEKLFF
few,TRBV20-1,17,CSARVEEGQVNTGELFF
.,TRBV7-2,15,CASSLGSSLGNGYTF
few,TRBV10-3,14,CAISGAGGTDTQYF
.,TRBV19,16,CASSRGSLYMNTEAFF
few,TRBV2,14,CASTRDRVTDTQYF
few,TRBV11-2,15,CASSYTGLRGTEAFF
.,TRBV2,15,CAGRIAGGPYNEQFF
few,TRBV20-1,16,CSARDLGQGRTDTQYF
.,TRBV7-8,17,CASRPKGQGLILSEAFF
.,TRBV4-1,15,CASSQDGLAKDTQYF
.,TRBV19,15,CASSEPGQGWGEQYF
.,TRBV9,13,CASSAREGETQYF
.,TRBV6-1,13,CASSGTGGLLQYF
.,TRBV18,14,CASSPFREGEKLFF
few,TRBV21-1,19,CASSTPGVERERITDTQYF
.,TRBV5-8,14,CASSIPGGPHEQYF
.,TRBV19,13,CASSLLTNYGYTF
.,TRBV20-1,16,CSARVPRGAEQETQYF
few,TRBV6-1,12,CASSGTAYGYTF
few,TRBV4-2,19,CASSQEASGSRGGNSPLHF
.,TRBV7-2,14,CASSLAASGVEQYF
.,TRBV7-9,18,CASSLFRIKAAEVYGYTF
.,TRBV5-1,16,CASSPPRGLEGDTQYF
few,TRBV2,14,CASSPRTGAETQYF